The 19 T cell receptor beta chains presented below share a single source sample, sequenced in a study of T cell responses to AZD1222 COVID-19 vaccine. Sequenced by immunoSEQ multiplex PCR; TCRdb stores in-frame clones only, minus some. The sample gives about 130,000 clones, roughly 86% of which show up once; roughly a tenth is in the top ten. Sequencing used peripheral blood, obtained on day 0 of AZD1222 vaccination. Receptor source: an adult in good health.

This clone is judged medium-sized. The chain combines TRBV5-1 with TRBJ1-3; possibly TRBD1 for D (6 bases). Germline V gene data show CDR1 as SGHRS and CDR2 as YFSETQ. CDR3 size: 14 residues. The germline V and J ends were trimmed by 4 bases and 0 bases, with 8 bases remaining between them. The CDR3 is CASSTDSSGNTIYF. CDR3 DNA sequence: TGCGCCAGCAGCACGGACAGCTCTGGAAACACCATATATTTT.

J is TRBJ2-1 and V is TRBV28, with D unresolved. Between the trimmed V and J ends, which lost 6 bases and 7 bases, there was a span of 13 bases. The CDR3 covers 13 residues. Germline V CDR1 and CDR2: MDHEN, SYDVKM. Here the CDR3 DNA reads TGTGCCAGCAGCCCCGCTTTACCTAATGAGCAGTTCTTC. Protein: CASSPALPNEQFF.

The chain is built from TRBV12-3 or TRBV12-4 and TRBJ1-2; D unresolved. V lost 3 bases and J 3 bases, leaving 8 bases between the germline ends. CDR3 length: 13 amino acids. The CDR3 DNA reads TGTGCCAGCAGTTTTTTCAAGGACTATGGCTACACCTTC. It encodes CASSFFKDYGYTF.

This clone was detected once. This chain uses TRBV10-2 with TRBJ1-1; D not certain. Germline V CDR1 and CDR2: WSHSY, SAAADI. The CDR3 is made up of 11 amino acids. V dropped 11 bases and J dropped 10 bases, with 17 bases sitting between them. The CDR3 DNA sequence: TGCGCCCCGGCCGGGGTGGCGTTAGCTTTCTTT. Translation: CAPAGVALAFF.

The chain is built from TRBV11-2 and TRBJ2-5; D gene ambiguous. Germline V lookup: CDR1 SGHAT, CDR2 FQNNGV. Trimming removed 1 base at V and 5 bases at J, with 5 bases between. This CDR3 contains 12 residues. The DNA of the CDR3 is TGTGCCAGCAGCTTAGTTTTGGAGACCCAGTACTTC. This translates into CASSLVLETQYF.

The chain joins TRBV6-1 to TRBJ1-4; D is undetermined. The germline V and J ends were trimmed by 3 bases and 0 bases, with 8 bases remaining between them. The CDR3 sequence is 15 residues long. Germline CDR1 reads MNHNS; CDR2 reads SASEGT. In nucleotides, the CDR3 is TGTGCCAGCAGTGACCAGAGCACAACTAATGAAAAACTGTTTTTT. As protein: CASSDQSTTNEKLFF.

Worth noting for this clone: Distinct nucleotide sequences in the sample also encode this CDR3. This chain joins TRBV5-1 and TRBJ2-7, with 8 bases identical to TRBD1. V was clipped by 0 bases and J by 4 bases; unmatched bases: 3. The length of the CDR3 is 14 residues. CDR1 and CDR2 from the germline V gene are SGHRS and YFSETQ. In DNA form, the CDR3 reads TGCGCCAGCAGCTTGGCCAGACAGGGGTACGAGCAGTACTTC. This encodes CASSLARQGYEQYF.

This clone was counted a few times. The rearrangement links TRBV12-5 to TRBJ2-1, with 8 nucleotides matching TRBD1. V lost 7 bases to trimming and J lost 2 bases; unmatched junction nucleotides: 7. The CDR3 is 15 residues long. Germline V gene sequence: CDR1 LGHNT, CDR2 FRNRAP. The CDR3 DNA reads TGTGCTAGTGCCCCGACAGGGGTCCCCTACAATGAGCAGTTCTTC. Amino acids: CASAPTGVPYNEQFF.

V is TRBV18 and J is TRBJ1-3; no reliable D call. V was shortened by 3 bases and J by 4 bases, with 13 bases between the two germline ends. This CDR3 has 15 residues. Germline V gene data show CDR1 as KGHSH and CDR2 as LQKENI. CDR3 amino acids: CASSPRGLYGNTIYF. CDR3 nucleotides: TGTGCCAGCTCACCTCGGGGATTGTACGGAAACACCATATATTTT.

This sequence joins TRBV5-1 and TRBJ2-1; 13 bases match TRBD2. V shed 4 bases, J shed 2 bases, and the junction held 3 bases outside the gene matches. The germline V gene encodes CDR1 SGHRS and CDR2 YFSETQ. The CDR3 is made up of 16 amino acids. CDR3 DNA: TGCGCCAGCAGCGCAGGACTAGCGGGAGCCTACAATGAGCAGTTCTTC. This sequence encodes CASSAGLAGAYNEQFF. Drawing the rest from reference TRBV5-1 and TRBJ2-1, the complete variable domain is KAGVTQTPRYLIKTRGQQVTLSCSPISGHRSVSWYQQTPGQGLQFLFEYFSETQRNKGNFPGRFSGRQFSNSRSEMNVSTLELGDSALYLCASSAGLAGAYNEQFFGPGTRLTVL.

The chain combines TRBV10-3 with TRBJ1-3; weak D call: TRBD1 (5 bases). Germline CDR1 reads ENHRY; CDR2 reads SYGVKD. CDR3 length equals 16 residues. Trimming pared 0 bases from V and 1 base from J, leaving 10 bases between. The CDR3 DNA reads TGTGCCATCAGTGAGTCGGCAGGGCCGTCTGGAAACACCATATATTTT. This sequence encodes CAISESAGPSGNTIYF.

The chain has TRBV11-2 and TRBJ2-5; no firm D call. There are 11 residues in the CDR3. Germline assignment: CDR1 SGHAT and CDR2 FQNNGV. Trimming removed 6 bases at V and 5 bases at J, with 7 bases between. CDR3 residues: CASRQWETQYF. The CDR3 nucleotides are TGTGCCAGCAGGCAATGGGAGACCCAGTACTTC.

This chain links TRBV2 with TRBJ2-1; tentatively, D is TRBD2 (6 bases). Between the trimmed V and J ends, which lost 8 bases and 9 bases, there was a span of 20 bases. This CDR3 has 14 residues. The V gene's germline CDR1 is SNHLY and CDR2 FYNNEI. CDR3 DNA: TGTGCCAGCTGGGGCAGATCCGGAGGGTTTGAGCAGTTCTTC. Protein product: CASWGRSGGFEQFF.

The CDR3 loop reads CASSLGGTGNTIYF. The CDR3 DNA is TGCGCCAGCAGCTTGGGGGGAACTGGAAACACCATATATTTT. The rearrangement links TRBV5-1 to TRBJ1-3; D is ambiguous. CDR1 SGHRS and CDR2 YFSETQ come from the germline V gene. The V end lost 0 bases, the J end lost 2 bases, and 6 bases lay between the germline ends. The CDR3 is 14 amino acids.

This sequence joins TRBV28 and TRBJ2-7; D not certain. Trimming shortened V by 3 bases and J by 3 bases, and 12 bases separated the two germline ends. CDR3 length: 14 amino acids. Germline assignment: CDR1 MDHEN and CDR2 SYDVKM. The CDR3 reads CASSLVSSGYEQYF. CDR3 DNA sequence: TGTGCCAGCAGTTTGGTGTCTTCGGGCTACGAGCAGTACTTC.

The chain carries TRBV30 and TRBJ2-5, with D hard to call. This CDR3 is 11 amino acids long. The V gene's germline CDR1 is GTSNPN and CDR2 SVGIG (reference sequence). V lost 5 bases to trimming and J lost 2 bases, with 6 bases between them. In DNA form, the CDR3 reads TGTGCCTGGGGCCCGCAAGAGACCCAGTACTTC. Protein product: CAWGPQETQYF.

This chain uses TRBV5-4 with TRBJ1-2; 10 bases match TRBD1. This CDR3 has 13 amino acids. Germline lookup yields CDR1 SGHNT and CDR2 YYREEE (reference sequence). V dropped 3 bases and J dropped 6; count of bases not matched to a gene: 2. The CDR3 DNA reads as TGTGCCAGCAGCTCCGGACAGGGGGATGGCTACACCTTC. Amino acids: CASSSGQGDGYTF.

The chain carries TRBV20-1 and TRBJ2-7; 11 bases agree with TRBD1. With 3 bases clipped from V and 3 bases from J, the junction kept 7 bases outside the gene matches. This CDR3 region has 15 residues. Germline V CDR1 and CDR2: DFQATT, SNEGSKA (reference sequence). CDR3 residues: CSASLGTGGLYEQYF. The CDR3 DNA sequence: TGCAGTGCTAGTCTCGGGACAGGGGGTCTCTACGAGCAGTACTTC.

This clone was detected a few times. The gene calls are TRBV30 and TRBJ2-3; 10 bases are a match to TRBD1. The junction had 6 bases not matched to a gene; V was cut back by 1 base and J by 5 bases. Per germline, CDR1 GTSNPN and CDR2 SVGIG (reference sequence). This CDR3 is built from 15 residues. The CDR3 loop is CAWSAGTGALDTQYF. DNA for the CDR3: TGTGCCTGGAGTGCCGGGACAGGGGCCCTAGATACGCAGTATTTT.